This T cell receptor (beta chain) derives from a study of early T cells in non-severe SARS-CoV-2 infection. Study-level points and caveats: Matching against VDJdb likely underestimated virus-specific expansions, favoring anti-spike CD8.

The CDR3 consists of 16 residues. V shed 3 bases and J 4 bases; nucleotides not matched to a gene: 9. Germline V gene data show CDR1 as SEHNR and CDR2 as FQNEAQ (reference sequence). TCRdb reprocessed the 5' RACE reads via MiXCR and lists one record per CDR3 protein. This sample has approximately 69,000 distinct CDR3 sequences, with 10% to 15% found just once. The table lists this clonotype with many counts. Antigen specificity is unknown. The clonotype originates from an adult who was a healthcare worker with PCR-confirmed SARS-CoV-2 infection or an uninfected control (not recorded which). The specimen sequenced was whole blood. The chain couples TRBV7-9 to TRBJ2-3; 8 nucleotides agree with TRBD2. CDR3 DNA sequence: TGTGCCAGCAGCTTCCTTCAGCGGGAGTTGGCAGATACGCAGTATTTT. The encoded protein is CASSFLQRELADTQYF.